This section outlines one TCR beta chain sequence together with its context. Its matching antigen is unknown. The sample belongs to a study of T cells in localized non-small cell lung cancer. General study results and limits: Detection in adjacent lung was observed for a median 57 of the top 100 tumor clones.

CDR3 length: 15 amino acids. V was clipped by 4 bases and J by 3 bases, with 15 bases between them. Germline lookup yields CDR1 SGHRS and CDR2 YFSETQ. Libraries were prepared by immunoSEQ multiplex PCR; TCRdb keeps only in-frame clonotypes and omits some of them. The table shows tens of thousands of clones, with roughly 87% occurring only once. The source material was peripheral blood, sampled before any cancer treatment. This receptor was obtained from a man between 40 and 69 years old with stage I squamous cell lung carcinoma. This chain connects TRBV5-1 to TRBJ2-3; D could derive from TRBD1 or TRBD2 (5 bases each). The CDR3 nucleotides read TGCGCCAGCAGCCCGGGACCCCCCGTAACAGATACGCAGTATTTT. Its translation is CASSPGPPVTDTQYF.